The rows below give T cell receptor beta chains drawn from one sample of a study of blood T cell repertoires in COVID-19. Profiled with immunoSEQ multiplex PCR; TCRdb holds only in-frame clones, not every one. The sample has around 150,000 clones; around 92% are singletons. What was sequenced was peripheral blood. These receptors all come from a man under 40 with COVID-19, enrolled during active disease. Both conserved end residues are part of each CDR3. Each record gives: J gene, V gene, clone size, CDR3 protein. Clone size, where shown, is once, few, many, or a class for clones that have expanded.

TRBJ2-1 TRBV7-2 NA CASSSRQGNNEQFF
TRBJ1-6 TRBV5-1 NA CASSQKGFWGADNSPLHF
TRBJ1-1 TRBV7-9 NA CASSPGQGAFANTEAFF
TRBJ1-5 TRBV18 few CASSPTGTGNQPQHF
TRBJ2-7 TRBV4-2 NA CASSQGTSPPYEQYF
TRBJ2-1 TRBV7-9 NA CASSFVARYNEQFF
TRBJ2-1 TRBV19 NA CASSSPGRGIILYNEQFF
TRBJ2-1 TRBV19 NA CASRTSAGGPNEQFF
TRBJ2-1 TRBV7-2 NA CASSLAIRAGVGREQFF
TRBJ2-1 TRBV15 NA CATSRVRVPNEQFF
TRBJ2-3 TRBV10-3 NA CAIRGGQQRNEDTQYF
TRBJ2-1 TRBV7-6 NA CASSLLDRGINNEQFF
TRBJ2-7 TRBV6-5 NA CASSYRGVNEQYF
TRBJ2-5 TRBV28 NA CASSGGDREKETQYF
TRBJ2-7 TRBV10-3 NA CAIKEGDEQYF
TRBJ2-7 TRBV7-9 NA CASSNRVYEQYF
TRBJ2-3 TRBV7-3 NA CASSRSGTDTQYF
TRBJ1-2 TRBV7-8 NA CASSLEGHGYGYTF
TRBJ1-2 TRBV19 NA CASTRGGHGYTF
TRBJ2-7 TRBV5-1 NA CASSFGQGADEQYF
TRBJ1-2 TRBV19 NA CASSITGTGGARPSNYGYTF
TRBJ1-6 TRBV6-5 few CASRDSVLSPLHF
TRBJ1-6 TRBV18 NA CASSPRDRLNSPLHF
TRBJ1-5 TRBV6-6 NA CASSFTGTNQPQHF
TRBJ1-5 TRBV24-1 NA CATSPRGFSQPQHF
TRBJ2-3 TRBV4-2 once CASSQEAGASSSTDTQYF
TRBJ1-5 TRBV15 NA CATSRWGQDSNQPQHF
TRBJ2-1 TRBV19 few CASSELAGGREQFF
TRBJ2-5 TRBV5-6 few CASSLGLAGQETQYF
TRBJ2-7 TRBV18 NA CASSPLGESYEQYF
TRBJ1-1 TRBV15 NA CATSRPSRGLGTEAFF
TRBJ2-1 TRBV9 NA CASSMTGTSAYNEQFF
TRBJ2-1 TRBV5-4 few CASSSGQGKDNEQFF
TRBJ2-7 TRBV27 NA CASSLQTRGEQYF
TRBJ2-3 TRBV3-1/TRBV3-2 NA CASSQGQSSTDTQYF
TRBJ2-1 TRBV12-5 NA CASGFDRLGSSYNEQFF
TRBJ1-2 TRBV28 NA CASSPSGQGIGYTF
TRBJ1-2 TRBV3-1/TRBV3-2 NA CASSPHISYYGYTF